The 26 T cell receptor beta chains in this list originate from one sample, sequenced in a study of blood T cell repertoires in COVID-19 (dated by TCRdb to about 2020). The method was the immunoSEQ multiplex PCR assay. As stored in TCRdb, this immuneACCESS dataset retains in-frame rearrangements with V and J assigned. A fraction of the clones does not appear; measured against another copy, unresolved V genes explain less than half of the discrepancy, and the remainder lacks a known reason. The sample profile shows 60,000 to 70,000 clones; 88% of them were found once. In total, the top ten clones hold around 9.1% of the sample. Material: PBMCs or T cells enriched from blood (not recorded which). The source is a woman aged 40 to 50 who had recovered from COVID-19.

The chain uses TRBV19 and TRBJ2-7; D unclear. Germline V gives CDR1 LNHDA, CDR2 SQIVND (reference sequence). CDR3 size: 13 residues. Deletions cut 5 bases from V and 9 bases from J, with 17 bases between. The CDR3 loop is CASSPAPRSGQYF. CDR3 DNA sequence: TGTGCCAGTAGTCCAGCCCCCCGATCAGGGCAGTACTTC.

This rearrangement joins TRBV19 to TRBJ2-3, with 12 bases identical to TRBD1. V lost 4 bases and J lost 2; bases outside the gene matches: 10. Germline V CDR1 and CDR2: LNHDA, SQIVND (reference sequence). This CDR3 spans 18 amino acids. The CDR3 nucleotides read TGTGCCAGTAGTAACCTCCCGGGACAGGGGGCGCCCACAGATACGCAGTATTTT. It is translated as CASSNLPGQGAPTDTQYF.

The V gene is TRBV7-2, the J gene TRBJ1-5; 9 bases match TRBD1. Germline assignment: CDR1 SGHTA and CDR2 FQGNSA. The CDR3 consists of 15 residues. V trimming: 4 bases; J trimming: 5 bases; junction bases outside the gene matches: 6. CDR3 protein: CASSWGTGIYQPQHF. The DNA of the CDR3 is TGTGCCAGCAGCTGGGGGACAGGGATTTATCAGCCCCAGCATTTT.

This clone was seen just once. This chain uses TRBV7-9 with TRBJ1-2; a possible D gene is TRBD1 (6 bases). The CDR3 has 16 residues. Germline CDR1 SEHNR, CDR2 FQNEAQ (reference sequence). The V and J ends lost 5 bases and 2 bases respectively, with 18 bases between them. In DNA, the CDR3 is TGTGCCAGCAGCCTTTCGACAGGCCAGGGGAACTATGGCTACACCTTC. Protein product: CASSLSTGQGNYGYTF. The entire variable domain, with the rest obtained from reference TRBV7-9 and TRBJ1-2, is as follows: DTGVSQNPRHKITKRGQNVTFRCDPISEHNRLYWYRQTLGQGPEFLTYFQNEAQLEKSRLLSDRFSAERPKGSFSTLEIQRTEQGDSAMYLCASSLSTGQGNYGYTFGSGTRLTVV.

The V gene is TRBV10-3, the J gene TRBJ2-7; TRBD2 agrees at 10 bases. The CDR3 consists of 14 residues. V trimming: 3 bases; J trimming: 4 bases; junction bases outside the gene matches: 3. Germline V gene sequence: CDR1 ENHRY, CDR2 SYGVKD. CDR3: CAISDQRGGYEQYF. CDR3 bases: TGTGCCATCAGTGATCAGCGGGGGGGGTACGAGCAGTACTTC.

This clone occurred once. The rearrangement links TRBV14 to TRBJ2-3; 8 nucleotides match TRBD1. V lost 4 bases and J lost 5; bases outside the gene matches: 11. Germline loops: CDR1 SGHDN, CDR2 FVKESK. The CDR3 is made up of 16 amino acids. This CDR3 reads CASSPLGAGGIDTQYF. The CDR3, as DNA: TGTGCCAGCAGCCCCTTAGGGGCAGGGGGCATAGATACGCAGTATTTT.

The gene calls are TRBV6-5 and TRBJ2-3; 9 bases match TRBD2. Germline V gene sequence: CDR1 MNHEY, CDR2 SVGAGI. V was clipped by 6 bases and J by 1 base; unmatched bases: 5. This CDR3 contains 15 residues. The CDR3 is CASRPQRGGTDTQYF. The CDR3 nucleotides read TGTGCCAGCAGGCCCCAGCGGGGGGGCACAGATACGCAGTATTTT.

In this sample, this clone turned up once. This chain connects TRBV6-5 to TRBJ2-5; 7 bases align to TRBD2. This CDR3 has 13 amino acids. Germline V gives CDR1 MNHEY, CDR2 SVGAGI. V shed 2 bases, J shed 4 bases, and the junction held 1 base outside the gene matches. The chain's CDR3 is CASSYGGGETQYF. The CDR3 region has the DNA TGTGCCAGCAGTTACGGGGGGGGAGAGACCCAGTACTTC.

This sequence joins TRBV19 and TRBJ2-3, with 8 positions matching TRBD2. Losses at the gene ends were 2 bases for V and 4 bases for J; bases not matched to a gene: 8. CDR1 and CDR2 from the germline V gene are LNHDA and SQIVND (reference sequence). This CDR3 comprises 16 residues. The CDR3 spells CASSISRGGLPDTQYF. DNA of the CDR3: TGTGCCAGTAGTATATCACGGGGGGGCCTCCCAGATACGCAGTATTTT.

This chain connects TRBV4-1 to TRBJ2-7, with 10 positions matching TRBD1. After removal of 1 base from V and 2 bases from J, the junction contained 5 bases not matched to a gene. This CDR3 has 16 residues. The germline CDR1 and CDR2 sequences are MGHRA and YSYEKL. The CDR3: CASSQAGGTGAYEQYF. The CDR3 DNA is TGCGCCAGCAGCCAAGCCGGGGGGACAGGGGCCTACGAGCAGTACTTC.

The chain joins TRBV5-6 to TRBJ1-6; possible D gene TRBD1, 5 bases. The CDR3 runs 15 residues. CDR1 and CDR2 from the germline V gene are SGHDT and YYEEEE. V lost 3 bases and J lost 6, with 13 bases in between. CDR3 residues: CASSWGVGSNSPLHF. DNA for the CDR3: TGTGCCAGCAGCTGGGGGGTTGGGAGTAATTCACCCCTCCACTTT.

The chain links TRBV7-6 to TRBJ1-4; 10 bases align to TRBD1. Germline loops: CDR1 SGHVS, CDR2 FNYEAQ. Trimming removed 3 bases from V and 2 bases from J; junction bases left unmatched: 3. The CDR3 sequence is 16 residues long. The CDR3 nucleotides read TGTGCCAGCAGCTTCCAGGGACAGGGGACTAATGAAAAACTGTTTTTT. It specifies CASSFQGQGTNEKLFF.

The J gene is TRBJ2-5, the V gene TRBV19; D may be TRBD1 (5 bases). Trimming removed 2 bases from V and 3 bases from J, with 13 bases in between. Germline V CDR1 and CDR2: LNHDA, SQIVND (reference sequence). The CDR3 loop spans 15 amino acids. CDR3 coding DNA: TGTGCCAGTAGTATAATCTTCACCAGGGAAGAGACCCAGTACTTC. It translates to CASSIIFTREETQYF.

In its sample, this clone was seen a few times. V is TRBV6-5 and J is TRBJ1-5; D call uncertain. CDR3 length equals 14 residues. Looked up from germline, CDR1 is MNHEY and CDR2 is SVGAGI. CDR3 sequence (DNA): TGTGCATCTAGAACCCGGGGAATCAATCAGCCCCAGCATTTT. Encoded protein: CASRTRGINQPQHF.

V usage is TRBV29-1 and J usage is TRBJ2-3; TRBD2 matches at 13 bases. This CDR3 spans 14 amino acids. The trim removed 4 bases at V and 9 bases at J, leaving 7 bases unmatched. CDR1 and CDR2 (germline): SQVTM, ANQGSEA. The CDR3 DNA reads TGCAGCGTTGTGACTAGCGGGGGGTTGGGGACGCAGTATTTT. Translated: CSVVTSGGLGTQYF.

The chain recombines TRBV14 with TRBJ2-5, with TRBD2 identical over 10 bases. CDR1 and CDR2 (germline): SGHDN, FVKESK. Trimming removed 4 bases from V and 1 base from J; junction bases left unmatched: 3. The CDR3 length is 15 residues. The CDR3 sequence: CASSPVAGGQETQYF. CDR3 sequence (DNA): TGTGCCAGCAGCCCGGTAGCGGGGGGCCAAGAGACCCAGTACTTC.

The chain combines TRBV6-5 with TRBJ1-5; D possibly corresponds to TRBD1 (6 bases). Germline CDR1 is MNHEY and CDR2 is SVGAGI. Trimming shortened V by 7 bases and J by 5 bases, and 15 bases separated the two germline ends. The CDR3 contains 14 residues. The CDR3 here is CASTLTGMDQPQHF. In DNA, the CDR3 is TGTGCCAGCACTCTCACAGGGATGGATCAGCCCCAGCATTTT.

This rearrangement joins TRBV5-1 to TRBJ2-2; TRBD2 agrees at 9 bases. CDR3 length: 15 amino acids. Germline lookup yields CDR1 SGHRS and CDR2 YFSETQ. Unmatched junction bases numbered 8, after V lost 4 bases and J lost 7 bases. The CDR3 here is CASSRGTSSDGELFF. CDR3 nucleotide sequence: TGCGCCAGCAGCCGAGGGACTAGCTCCGACGGGGAGCTGTTTTTT.

The chain uses TRBV5-1 and TRBJ1-6, with TRBD1 as a possible D gene (5 bases). The CDR3 runs to 13 residues. V gave up 0 bases and J gave up 11 bases, with 9 bases separating them. CDR1 is SGHRS, CDR2 YFSETQ, per germline. The CDR3 nucleotides read TGCGCCAGCAGCTTGGAAGGGGCTGCACCCCTCCACTTT. It codes for CASSLEGAAPLHF.

The genes are TRBV27 and TRBJ1-1, with D possibly TRBD1 on 6 matching bases. This CDR3 contains 14 residues. CDR1 MNHEY and CDR2 SMNVEV come from the germline V gene (reference sequence). V was pared by 3 bases and J by 5 bases, with 13 bases between. DNA of the CDR3: TGTGCCAGCAGTTTGTCGCCAGGGGTGACTGAAGCTTTCTTT. It codes for CASSLSPGVTEAFF.

The chain's CDR3 is CASSSGQGNGYTF. As DNA, the CDR3 is TGTGCCAGCAGCTCGGGACAGGGAAATGGCTACACCTTC. The gene calls are TRBV5-4 and TRBJ1-2; 9 nucleotides align to TRBD1. Germline assignment: CDR1 SGHNT and CDR2 YYREEE (reference sequence). V trimming: 3 bases; J trimming: 6 bases; junction bases outside the gene matches: 3. CDR3 length equals 13 residues.

Only one count was recorded for this clone. This rearrangement joins TRBV18 to TRBJ2-7; 8 positions match TRBD2. CDR1 is KGHSH, CDR2 LQKENI, per germline. The CDR3 spans 16 residues. V lost 3 bases to trimming and J lost 7 bases; unmatched junction nucleotides: 14. CDR3 sequence (DNA): TGTGCCAGCTCACCTGTTCTTACCGGGGGGGCGTGGGAGCAGTACTTC. Translating gives CASSPVLTGGAWEQYF.

The rearrangement uses TRBV6-5 and TRBJ1-5; D is ambiguous. V dropped 6 bases and J dropped 6 bases, with 18 bases sitting between them. CDR3 size: 15 residues. Germline V gene data show CDR1 as MNHEY and CDR2 as SVGAGI. The CDR3 protein is CASSRGDPRSQPQHF. As DNA, the CDR3 is TGTGCCAGCAGCCGGGGAGATCCCCGTAGTCAGCCCCAGCATTTT.

The chain combines TRBV2 with TRBJ1-6; D gene unclear. CDR1 and CDR2 (germline): SNHLY, FYNNEI. V gave up 5 bases and J gave up 13 bases, with 9 bases separating them. CDR3 length: 11 residues. Written as DNA, the CDR3 is TGTGCCAGCAGTTCATTACTCCCCCTCCACTTT. Translation gives CASSSLLPLHF. Looking up the rest from reference TRBV2 and TRBJ1-6 gives the full variable domain: EPEVTQTPSHQVTQMGQEVILRCVPISNHLYFYWYRQILGQKVEFLVSFYNNEISEKSEIFDDQFSVERPDGSNFTLKIRSTKLEDSAMYFCASSSLLPLHFGNGTRLTVT.

The rearrangement links TRBV10-3 to TRBJ2-1; unclear D gene. CDR1 ENHRY and CDR2 SYGVKD come from the germline V gene. V was trimmed by 3 bases and J by 3 bases, leaving 15 bases between them. This CDR3 is 16 amino acids long. The CDR3 region has the DNA TGTGCCATCAGTGACTCGTCTAACCCGCACTACAATGAGCAGTTCTTC. Amino acids: CAISDSSNPHYNEQFF.

The V and J genes are TRBV5-1 and TRBJ2-7, with 7 positions matching TRBD2. From germline, CDR1 is SGHRS and CDR2 YFSETQ. The CDR3 runs 14 residues. The junction had 10 bases not matched to a gene; V was cut back by 4 bases and J by 6 bases. CDR3 coding DNA: TGCGCCAGCAGCCCCTCCTGGGGGGGTGGCGAGCAGTACTTC. Translation gives CASSPSWGGGEQYF.